These 16 T cell receptor beta chains came from one sample sequenced in a study of cytomegalovirus exposure and HLA in healthy donors. The repertoire was sequenced with immunoSEQ multiplex PCR; TCRdb's copy has only in-frame clones and lacks some. Among some 140,000 clones listed, around 83% were seen once. Specimen: PBMCs. These receptors were taken from a human donor in good health.

V usage is TRBV13 and J usage is TRBJ2-1, with 9 nucleotides matching TRBD1. Germline V gives CDR1 PRHDT, CDR2 FYEKMQ (reference sequence). This CDR3 is built from 17 residues. Germline trimming cut 3 bases from V and 7 bases from J; bases unmatched to any gene: 13. As DNA, the CDR3 is TGTGCCAGCAGCTTCCCGACAGGGGGGGTGTCAGAGAATGAGCAGTTCTTC. It yields the protein CASSFPTGGVSENEQFF.

The chain joins TRBV7-2 to TRBJ2-7; D might be TRBD1 (6 bases). Germline lookup yields CDR1 SGHTA and CDR2 FQGNSA. V was clipped by 5 bases and J by 3 bases, with 8 bases between them. CDR3 length equals 12 residues. As DNA, the CDR3 is TGTGCCAGCAGCCAACAGGGCTACGAGCAGTACTTC. It is translated as CASSQQGYEQYF.

CDR3 DNA: TGCGCCAGCAGCTTGTACCCGGCCGGACAGGGAAGCTCCTACGAGCAGTACTTC. It encodes CASSLYPAGQGSSYEQYF. This chain links TRBV5-1 with TRBJ2-7; 8 bases align to TRBD1. V was clipped by 1 base and J by 0 bases; unmatched bases: 12. The CDR3 consists of 18 residues. Germline CDR1 reads SGHRS; CDR2 reads YFSETQ. The full variable domain, with the rest looked up from reference TRBV5-1 and TRBJ2-7, is KAGVTQTPRYLIKTRGQQVTLSCSPISGHRSVSWYQQTPGQGLQFLFEYFSETQRNKGNFPGRFSGRQFSNSRSEMNVSTLELGDSALYLCASSLYPAGQGSSYEQYFGPGTRLTVT.

Only one count was recorded for this clone. This chain links TRBV7-9 with TRBJ2-1; D may be TRBD2 (6 bases). V lost 5 bases and J 0 bases, leaving 20 bases between the germline ends. CDR3 length: 18 amino acids. Germline lookup yields CDR1 SEHNR and CDR2 FQNEAQ (reference sequence). CDR3 sequence reads: CASSRNRGARSSYNEQFF. The CDR3 DNA follows: TGTGCCAGCAGCCGCAACCGCGGGGCCCGAAGCTCCTACAATGAGCAGTTCTTC.

This clone was observed a single time. The rearrangement joins TRBV4-3 to TRBJ2-2; 8 bases align to TRBD1. The CDR3 length is 16 residues. Per the germline V gene, CDR1 is LGHNA and CDR2 is YSLEER. Trimming at V came to 3 bases and at J to 4 bases, leaving 7 bases not matched to a gene. The CDR3 loop is CASSQGQEVVTGELFF. In nucleotides, the CDR3 is TGCGCCAGCAGCCAGGGACAGGAGGTGGTCACCGGGGAGCTGTTTTTT.

The chain carries TRBV6-5 and TRBJ1-2; the match to TRBD1 covers 9 bases. CDR3 length: 14 residues. Per germline, CDR1 MNHEY and CDR2 SVGAGI. V lost 6 bases, J lost 2 bases, and 4 bases stayed unmatched. This CDR3 is CASSRDRENYGYTF. The CDR3 bases are TGTGCCAGCAGCCGGGACAGGGAAAACTATGGCTACACCTTC.

This clone was counted once. V gene TRBV25-1 combines with J gene TRBJ2-3; no clear D gene. From germline, CDR1 is MGHDK and CDR2 SYGVNS. This CDR3 contains 13 residues. Between the trimmed V and J ends, which lost 3 bases and 1 base, there was a span of 5 bases. As DNA, the CDR3 is TGTGCCAGCAGTGAGGTAGGCACAGATACGCAGTATTTT. This gives the protein CASSEVGTDTQYF.

V is TRBV6-1 and J is TRBJ2-1; 7 bases match TRBD2. Germline CDR1 is MNHNS and CDR2 is SASEGT. This CDR3 comprises 16 residues. The V segment lost 2 bases and the J segment 7 bases; nucleotides outside the gene matches: 11. CDR3 protein: CASSEFSAGVGNEQFF. The DNA for the CDR3 is TGTGCCAGCAGTGAATTCTCGGCGGGAGTGGGAAATGAGCAGTTCTTC.

The J gene is TRBJ2-1, the V gene TRBV6-5; TRBD2 matches at 9 bases. With V trimmed by 5 bases and J by 4 bases, 6 bases remained unmatched. Germline CDR1 MNHEY, CDR2 SVGAGI. The CDR3 length is 15 residues. The chain's CDR3 is CASSPRLAVYNEQFF. CDR3 DNA: TGTGCCAGCAGTCCTAGACTAGCGGTGTACAATGAGCAGTTCTTC.

This chain connects TRBV19 to TRBJ2-2; no definite D call. CDR1 LNHDA and CDR2 SQIVND come from the germline V gene (reference sequence). Trimming pared 7 bases from V and 5 bases from J, leaving 8 bases between. The CDR3 covers 12 residues. The CDR3 protein is CASKYMTGELFF. The CDR3 nucleotides read TGTGCCAGTAAATATATGACCGGGGAGCTGTTTTTT.

The J gene is TRBJ2-7, the V gene TRBV6-5, with 10 bases aligning to TRBD1. Germline lookup yields CDR1 MNHEY and CDR2 SVGAGI. The CDR3 has 13 residues. The J segment lost 3 bases and the V segment lost 6 bases, leaving 2 bases of the junction unmatched. CDR3 loop: CASRGTGVYEQYF. The CDR3 coding sequence is TGTGCCAGCAGAGGGACAGGGGTCTACGAGCAGTACTTC.

This chain joins TRBV7-2 and TRBJ2-1; 9 bases match TRBD2. Germline CDR1 SGHTA, CDR2 FQGNSA. V lost 5 bases, J lost 8 bases, and 10 bases stayed unmatched. The CDR3 loop spans 15 amino acids. CDR3 DNA sequence: TGTGCCAGCAGCCCGGGACTAGCCCGGGGAGATGAGCAGTTCTTC. Its translation: CASSPGLARGDEQFF.

This chain uses TRBV2 with TRBJ1-2; D is undetermined. This CDR3 is 13 amino acids long. Germline CDR1 SNHLY, CDR2 FYNNEI. Trimming removed 3 bases from V and 0 bases from J, with 5 bases in between. The CDR3 sequence: CASSEGANYGYTF. The CDR3 bases are TGTGCCAGCAGTGAGGGCGCTAACTATGGCTACACCTTC.

The chain is built from TRBV30 and TRBJ2-2; D ambiguous. The CDR3 loop spans 11 amino acids. Trimming cost V 4 bases and J 3 bases, with 3 bases left between them. Germline CDR1 GTSNPN, CDR2 SVGIG (reference sequence). CDR3 residues: CAWTYTGELFF. CDR3 coding DNA: TGTGCCTGGACTTACACCGGGGAGCTGTTTTTT.

The chain uses TRBV29-1 and TRBJ1-1; D is undetermined. The CDR3 runs 12 residues. Germline V CDR1 and CDR2: SQVTM, ANQGSEA. The V end lost 5 bases, the J end lost 1 base, and 8 bases lay between the germline ends. CDR3 sequence (DNA): TGCAGCGTTCTTCTCGGGAACACTGAAGCTTTCTTT. Translating gives CSVLLGNTEAFF.

This chain links TRBV13 with TRBJ1-2; tentatively, D is TRBD1 (5 bases). Trimming removed 0 bases at V and 3 bases at J, with 11 bases between. The CDR3 consists of 15 residues. The V gene's germline CDR1 is PRHDT and CDR2 FYEKMQ (reference sequence). As DNA, the CDR3 is TGTGCCAGCAGCTTAGGACAGGCCTCGGACTATGGCTACACCTTC. Residues: CASSLGQASDYGYTF.